The source of this T cell receptor beta chain is a study of blood T cells in healthy people across ages. This clonotype was observed a few times. Its antigen is not identified. The sample, about 10 milliliters of peripheral blood, was drawn from each donor. General observations from the study: No conclusive comparison of naive versus antigen-experienced cells was possible with unsorted PBMCs. Per million T cells, TCR beta diversity dropped roughly linearly as age increased.

The second PCR ran about 6 to 12 cycles with a sample-barcoded 5' primer and J-beta primers. TCRdb called the 5' RACE reads again in MiXCR, with one record for every CDR3 protein. The sample lists about 650,000 distinct CDR3 sequences; over 40% were seen once. Trimming removed 4 bases from V and 0 bases from J, with 7 bases in between. Germline V gives CDR1 SGHRS, CDR2 YFSETQ. This CDR3 has 14 amino acids. The J gene is TRBJ2-2, the V gene TRBV5-1, with no clear D. This TCR came from a woman of 80 years or more in good health. Input material: blood. In DNA, the CDR3 is TGCGCCAGCAGCGGCAGCGCGAACACCGGGGAGCTGTTTTTT. As protein: CASSGSANTGELFF.